This T cell receptor (beta chain) was found in a study of human T cells and chemical hapten exposure. Unique molecular identifiers were attached to individual cDNA molecules within the library. Original processing methods: Across samples, TCR counts had a median of about 93,000 and ranged from roughly 20,000 to 690,600. TCRdb recomputed calls from the RACE reads with MiXCR, one row per CDR3 protein. TCRdb assigned the V and J calls; the authors' analysis was not used. The profile shows about 96,000 distinct CDR3 sequences, 9.3% of them singletons. The sample's time point: patch test 2, 6 weeks after DPC sensitization. This sample's treatment: therapeutic diphenylcyclopropenone sensitization with weekly scalp DPC. Germline V lookup: CDR1 SEHNR, CDR2 FQNEAQ (reference sequence). The CDR3 covers 19 residues. Trimming took 4 bases from V and 0 from J; bases not matched to a gene: 7. Findings and caveats of the study: PT1 expanded TCR counts and patch test score correlated positively.

Notes on this clonotype: As yet, its antigen is unknown.

This receptor was taken from a woman between 35 and 50 years old with alopecia areata. Some clones in this sample may be carry-over from other donors' samples. The source material was whole blood, sampled in connection with sensitization to the hapten diphenylcyclopropenone (DPC). The genes are TRBV7-9 and TRBJ2-1; the match to TRBD2 covers 15 bases. The CDR3 region has the DNA TGTGCCAGCAGCTCTATTGGGACTAGCGGGAGGTCCTCCTACAATGAGCAGTTCTTC. Translating it yields CASSSIGTSGRSSYNEQFF.